Below are 30 T cell receptor beta chains sequenced from a single sample in a study of OX40 agonist ivuxolimab in advanced cancers. Using immunoSEQ multiplex PCR, the repertoire was profiled, and TCRdb retains in-frame clones only, with some absent. The profile shows about 62,000 clones, around 85% of them singletons. This specimen consisted of CD4+ or CD8+ T cells sorted from blood, obtained in a trial of the OX40 agonist ivuxolimab. Every receptor here comes from an adult with an advanced solid tumor such as melanoma, head and neck, liver or kidney cancer.

The chain couples TRBV7-8 to TRBJ2-5; D remains ambiguous. Germline lookup yields CDR1 SGHVS and CDR2 FQNEAQ. This CDR3 region has 14 residues. Trimming removed 6 bases from V and 1 base from J, with 12 bases in between. The DNA of the CDR3 is TGTGCCAGCAGTCCCCGACGATCCCAAGAGACCCAGTACTTC. It encodes CASSPRRSQETQYF.

V gene TRBV7-9 combines with J gene TRBJ2-7; 9 bases agree with TRBD1. V lost 5 bases, J lost 2 bases, and 7 bases stayed unmatched. This CDR3 is built from 15 residues. Germline-derived CDR1 and CDR2 are SEHNR and FQNEAQ (reference sequence). The CDR3 protein is CASSKGTGRTYEQYF. The CDR3, as DNA: TGTGCCAGCAGCAAAGGGACAGGGAGGACCTACGAGCAGTACTTC.

The chain carries TRBV27 and TRBJ2-4; D unclear. The CDR3 contains 14 residues. V lost 3 bases and J 0 bases, leaving 6 bases between the germline ends. Per the germline V gene, CDR1 is MNHEY and CDR2 is SMNVEV (reference sequence). CDR3 residues: CASSFWAAKNIQYF. CDR3 coding DNA: TGTGCCAGCAGTTTTTGGGCAGCCAAAAACATTCAGTACTTC.

CDR3 amino acids: CASITGVHGELFF. CDR3 sequence (DNA): TGTGCCAGTATTACAGGGGTTCACGGGGAGCTGTTTTTT. The rearrangement joins TRBV19 to TRBJ2-2; 7 nucleotides align to TRBD1. V was pared by 7 bases and J by 7 bases, with 6 bases of the junction left unmatched. This CDR3 is built from 13 residues. The germline V gene has CDR1 LNHDA and CDR2 SQIVND (reference sequence).

The chain is built from TRBV21-1 and TRBJ1-4. TRBV21-1 is termed a pseudogene. The length of the CDR3 is 16 residues. The chain's CDR3 is CASSATGPPKGEKLFF. CDR3 in DNA: TGTGCCAGCAGCGCCACCGGGCCCCCCAAAGGTGAAAAACTGTTTTTT.

The chain employs TRBV7-9 and TRBJ2-1; D might be TRBD2 (5 bases). The ends were cut back, 5 bases at V and 0 bases at J, with 11 bases in the middle. CDR1 SEHNR and CDR2 FQNEAQ come from the germline V gene (reference sequence). There are 15 residues in the CDR3. The CDR3 coding sequence is TGTGCCAGCAGCGCTCGTGGGAGCTCCTACAATGAGCAGTTCTTC. This translates into CASSARGSSYNEQFF.

The gene calls are TRBV5-5 and TRBJ1-2, with D unclear. The CDR3 sequence is 13 residues long. Per the germline V gene, CDR1 is SGHKS and CDR2 is YYEKEE (reference sequence). V was clipped by 0 bases and J by 3 bases, with 6 bases between them. For the CDR3, the DNA is TGTGCCAGCAGCTTGGTGGGAGACTATGGCTACACCTTC. Its translation is CASSLVGDYGYTF. The complete variable domain, with remaining parts taken from reference TRBV5-5 and TRBJ1-2, reads DAGVTQSPTHLIKTRGQQVTLRCSPISGHKSVSWYQQVLGQGPQFIFQYYEKEERGRGNFPDRFSARQFPNYSSELNVNALLLGDSALYLCASSLVGDYGYTFGSGTRLTVV.

CDR3 nucleotides: TGTGCCTGGAGAATGGAGGGAGTAATGCACGAGCAGTACTTC. Its translation is CAWRMEGVMHEQYF. The chain recombines TRBV30 with TRBJ2-7; maybe TRBD2 (6 bases). Trimming left V 3 bases short and J 5 bases short, with 17 bases between. Germline V gene lookup returns CDR1 GTSNPN and CDR2 SVGIG (reference sequence). This CDR3 comprises 14 residues.

The chain uses TRBV6-5 and TRBJ2-3; TRBD1 matches 9 bases. The CDR3 is 15 amino acids. CDR1 is MNHEY and CDR2 is SVGAGI in the germline V gene. J lost 2 bases, V lost 5 bases, and 5 bases had no gene match. The CDR3 spells CASSLGTGSTDTQYF. The DNA for the CDR3 is TGTGCCAGCAGTCTAGGGACAGGGTCCACAGATACGCAGTATTTT.

This clone was seen once. The CDR3 sequence is CASKGRGYQPQHF. The CDR3 bases are TGTGCCAGTAAAGGCCGGGGGTATCAGCCCCAGCATTTT. V is TRBV19 and J is TRBJ1-5; D is possibly TRBD1 (5 bases). Per germline, CDR1 LNHDA and CDR2 SQIVND (reference sequence). Trimming removed 7 bases from V and 5 bases from J, with 12 bases in between. This CDR3 region has 13 residues.

This chain joins TRBV28 and TRBJ2-3; 8 bases match TRBD2. The CDR3 is made up of 16 amino acids. The germline V gene encodes CDR1 MDHEN and CDR2 SYDVKM. The trim removed 4 bases at V and 2 bases at J, leaving 8 bases unmatched. CDR3 DNA: TGTGCCAGCAGTTCCCTAGGACTAGCATACACAGATACGCAGTATTTT. Its translation: CASSSLGLAYTDTQYF.

The chain carries TRBV7-9 and TRBJ2-7, with D perhaps TRBD2 (6 bases). Trimming removed 1 base at V and 5 bases at J, with 12 bases between. The CDR3 is 14 residues long. In germline, CDR1 is SEHNR, CDR2 FQNEAQ (reference sequence). CDR3 coding DNA: TGTGCCAGCAGCTTAGGGGAGGCTTCCAACGAGCAGTACTTC. It yields the protein CASSLGEASNEQYF.

This clone appeared once. The chain combines TRBV18 with TRBJ1-5; D uncertain. The V gene's germline CDR1 is KGHSH and CDR2 LQKENI. The V gene lost 2 bases and the J gene lost 4 bases, with 6 bases spanning the gap. The CDR3 spans 13 residues. CDR3 coding DNA: TGTGCCAGCTCACCAGGGCTGAATCAGCCCCAGCATTTT. Protein: CASSPGLNQPQHF.

The rearrangement joins TRBV6-1 to TRBJ1-5; TRBD1 aligns across 8 bases. The CDR3 consists of 13 residues. Germline V gives CDR1 MNHNS, CDR2 SASEGT. Trimming at V came to 8 bases and at J to 4 bases, leaving 4 bases not matched to a gene. The CDR3 nucleotides are TGTGCCAGCCTGGGACAGGATAATCAGCCCCAGCATTTT. It encodes CASLGQDNQPQHF.

The CDR3 DNA sequence: TGTGCCAGCAGGGAACAGGGCTGGAATCAGCCCCAGCATTTT. It encodes CASREQGWNQPQHF. J is TRBJ1-5 and V is TRBV6-6; the D gene is possibly TRBD1 (6 bases). Germline CDR1 and CDR2: MNHNY and SVGAGI (reference sequence). Trimming stripped 6 bases from V and 4 bases from J, with 13 bases between. CDR3 size: 14 residues.

The chain uses TRBV9 and TRBJ1-4; tentative D call: TRBD1 (5 bases). Trimming pared 0 bases from V and 2 bases from J, leaving 8 bases between. Germline-derived CDR1 and CDR2 are SGDLS and YYNGEE. This CDR3 region has 15 residues. CDR3 sequence reads: CASSVEGQTNEKLFF. Here the CDR3 DNA reads TGTGCCAGCAGCGTAGAGGGGCAGACTAATGAAAAACTGTTTTTT.

This clone came up a few times. The genes are TRBV9 and TRBJ1-2; D may be TRBD1 (6 bases). The CDR3 sequence is 12 residues long. CDR1 and CDR2 (germline): SGDLS, YYNGEE. Deletions cut 3 bases from V and 7 bases from J, with 10 bases between. CDR3 sequence reads: CASSAGARGYTF. The CDR3 region has the DNA TGTGCCAGCAGCGCGGGGGCGCGTGGCTACACCTTC.

V gene TRBV6-1 combines with J gene TRBJ1-2; D perhaps matches TRBD1 (6 bases). Germline lookup yields CDR1 MNHNS and CDR2 SASEGT. There are 15 residues in the CDR3. Between the trimmed V and J ends, which lost 0 bases and 0 bases, there was a span of 8 bases. This CDR3 is CASSEAGGTNYGYTF. CDR3 bases: TGTGCCAGCAGTGAAGCAGGGGGGACTAACTATGGCTACACCTTC.

The V gene is TRBV28, the J gene TRBJ2-2; tentatively, D is TRBD2 (7 bases). The CDR3 is 16 residues long. Deletions cut 5 bases from V and 4 bases from J, with 17 bases between. Germline CDR1 MDHEN, CDR2 SYDVKM. The DNA for the CDR3 is TGTGCCAGCAGTCCATATAGCGCGGGGGCCACCGGGGAGCTGTTTTTT. Protein sequence: CASSPYSAGATGELFF.

This rearrangement joins TRBV2 to TRBJ2-7; TRBD1 aligns across 9 bases. Germline CDR1 and CDR2: SNHLY and FYNNEI. The junction had 8 bases not matched to a gene; V was cut back by 7 bases and J by 4 bases. CDR3 size: 14 residues. CDR3 bases: TGTGCCAGCAACAAACAGGGGGCCGGGTACGAGCAGTACTTC. Protein product: CASNKQGAGYEQYF.

The chain is built from TRBV30 and TRBJ1-2, with a weak D call TRBD1 (5 bases). Germline V CDR1 and CDR2: GTSNPN, SVGIG (reference sequence). Trimming removed 3 bases from V and 4 bases from J, with 21 bases in between. CDR3 length: 16 amino acids. CDR3 in amino acids: CAWSPGTARPGYGYTF. CDR3 coding DNA: TGTGCCTGGAGCCCCGGGACCGCTCGACCAGGCTATGGCTACACCTTC.

The rearrangement uses TRBV5-1 and TRBJ2-1; 10 positions agree with TRBD2. Germline CDR1 reads SGHRS; CDR2 reads YFSETQ. The CDR3 totals 17 residues. The J segment lost 5 bases and the V segment lost 1 base, leaving 9 bases of the junction unmatched. CDR3 region: CASSLFRAGGKDNEQFF. In DNA form, the CDR3 reads TGCGCCAGCAGCTTGTTTAGAGCGGGAGGGAAAGACAATGAGCAGTTCTTC.

V usage is TRBV5-1 and J usage is TRBJ2-1; 9 nucleotides line up with TRBD1. CDR3 length: 13 amino acids. V shed 2 bases and J 7 bases; nucleotides not matched to a gene: 1. In germline, CDR1 is SGHRS, CDR2 YFSETQ. The CDR3 here is CASSFGQGNEQFF. CDR3 coding DNA: TGCGCCAGCAGCTTCGGACAGGGGAATGAGCAGTTCTTC.

V and J are TRBV6-1 and TRBJ2-7, with a possible D match to TRBD2 (5 bases). This CDR3 is built from 15 residues. Trimming stripped 8 bases from V and 6 bases from J, with 23 bases between. Germline V gene lookup returns CDR1 MNHNS and CDR2 SASEGT. In DNA, the CDR3 is TGTGCCAGCGCGGCTGACGAGGGTGTTTCGGGCGAGCAGTACTTC. It translates to CASAADEGVSGEQYF.

J is TRBJ1-1 and V is TRBV14, with a possible D match to TRBD1 (6 bases). The CDR3 has 14 residues. Trimming removed 4 bases at V and 7 bases at J, with 16 bases between. The germline V gene has CDR1 SGHDN and CDR2 FVKESK. The DNA of the CDR3 is TGTGCCAGCAGCCCGACCACAGGGACTAATGAAGCTTTCTTT. Protein product: CASSPTTGTNEAFF.

J is TRBJ2-5 and V is TRBV7-8, with 10 bases matching TRBD1. This CDR3 contains 13 residues. CDR1 is SGHVS and CDR2 is FQNEAQ in the germline V gene. Trimming removed 7 bases from V and 5 bases from J; junction bases left unmatched: 4. The CDR3 here is CASIKGQGETQYF. CDR3 bases: TGTGCCAGCATCAAGGGACAGGGGGAGACCCAGTACTTC.

The chain carries TRBV7-9 and TRBJ2-2; unclear D gene. Trimming removed 2 bases from V and 2 bases from J, with 12 bases in between. CDR3 length: 16 residues. Per germline, CDR1 SEHNR and CDR2 FQNEAQ (reference sequence). CDR3 coding DNA: TGTGCCAGCAGCTTAACCCGCTCCTTAAACACCGGGGAGCTGTTTTTT. Translation gives CASSLTRSLNTGELFF.

The rearrangement links TRBV28 to TRBJ1-5; 7 bases map to TRBD1. V was clipped by 6 bases and J by 6 bases; unmatched bases: 11. The CDR3 sequence is 15 residues long. Germline CDR1 and CDR2: MDHEN and SYDVKM. CDR3 amino acids: CASSSTGVGGQPQHF. The CDR3 nucleotides read TGTGCCAGCAGCTCTACAGGGGTCGGGGGTCAGCCCCAGCATTTT.

The chain recombines TRBV5-1 with TRBJ1-4; D is unclear. Germline V lookup: CDR1 SGHRS, CDR2 YFSETQ. This CDR3 contains 15 residues. Trimming took off 5 bases at V and 6 bases at J, with 17 bases between the two ends. In nucleotides, the CDR3 is TGCGCCAGCAGTCCCATTCCTAGCATTGATGAAAAACTGTTTTTT. It codes for CASSPIPSIDEKLFF. Full variable domain (rest looked up from reference TRBV5-1 and TRBJ1-4): KAGVTQTPRYLIKTRGQQVTLSCSPISGHRSVSWYQQTPGQGLQFLFEYFSETQRNKGNFPGRFSGRQFSNSRSEMNVSTLELGDSALYLCASSPIPSIDEKLFFGSGTQLSVL.

Here the CDR3 reads CASSELNTGELFF. The CDR3 DNA is TGTGCCAGCAGTGAATTGAACACCGGGGAGCTGTTTTTT. The V and J genes are TRBV25-1 and TRBJ2-2; D unresolved. V lost 1 base to trimming and J lost 1 base, with 1 base between them. This CDR3 has 13 amino acids. The germline gives CDR1 MGHDK, CDR2 SYGVNS.